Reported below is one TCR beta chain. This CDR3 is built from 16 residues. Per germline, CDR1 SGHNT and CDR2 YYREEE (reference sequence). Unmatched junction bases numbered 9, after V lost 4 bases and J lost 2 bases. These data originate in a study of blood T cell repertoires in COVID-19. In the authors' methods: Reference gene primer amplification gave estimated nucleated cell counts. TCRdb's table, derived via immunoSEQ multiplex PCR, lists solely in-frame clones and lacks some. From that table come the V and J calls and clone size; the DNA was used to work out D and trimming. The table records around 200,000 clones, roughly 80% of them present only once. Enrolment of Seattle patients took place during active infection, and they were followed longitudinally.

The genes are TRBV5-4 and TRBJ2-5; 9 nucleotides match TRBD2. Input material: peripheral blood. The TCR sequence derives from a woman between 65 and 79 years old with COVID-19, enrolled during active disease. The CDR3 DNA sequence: TGTGCCAGCAGCCACCCCTTCCTAGCGGGACAAGAGACCCAGTACTTC. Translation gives CASSHPFLAGQETQYF.